This T cell receptor beta chain was retrieved from a study of shared clonotypes between healthy human individuals. Sequencing used immunoSEQ multiplex PCR; TCRdb keeps in-frame clones, though not all of them. This sample has around 430,000 clones, with roughly 80% found just once. The CDR3 loop spans 15 amino acids. Germline V gene lookup returns CDR1 MDHEN and CDR2 SYDVKM. V shed 6 bases and J shed 3 bases, with 17 bases lying between them. J is TRBJ1-1 and V is TRBV28; D may be TRBD1 (5 bases). The TCR was taken from a middle-aged woman in good health. Some clones in this sample may be carry-over from other donors' samples. The sequenced sample was PBMCs. CDR3 protein: CASSTSGAMDTEAFF. The CDR3 region has the DNA TGTGCCAGCAGCACCTCCGGGGCCATGGACACTGAAGCTTTCTTT.